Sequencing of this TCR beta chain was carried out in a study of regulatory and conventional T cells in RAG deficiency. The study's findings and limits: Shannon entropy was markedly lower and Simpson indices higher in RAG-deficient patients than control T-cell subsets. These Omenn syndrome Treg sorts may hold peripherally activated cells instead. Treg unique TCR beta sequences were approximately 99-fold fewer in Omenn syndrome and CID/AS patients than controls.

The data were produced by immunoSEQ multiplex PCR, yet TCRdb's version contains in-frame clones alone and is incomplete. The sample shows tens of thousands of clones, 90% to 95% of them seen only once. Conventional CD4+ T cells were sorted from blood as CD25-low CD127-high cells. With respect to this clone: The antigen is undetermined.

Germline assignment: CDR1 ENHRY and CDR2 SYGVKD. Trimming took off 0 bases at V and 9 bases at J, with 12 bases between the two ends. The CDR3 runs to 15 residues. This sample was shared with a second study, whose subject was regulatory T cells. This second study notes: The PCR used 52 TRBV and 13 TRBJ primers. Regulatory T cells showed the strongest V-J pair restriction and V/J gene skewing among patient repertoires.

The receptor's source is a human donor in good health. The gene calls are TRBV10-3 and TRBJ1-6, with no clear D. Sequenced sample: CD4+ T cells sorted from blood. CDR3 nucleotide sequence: TGTGCCATCAGTGAGTCGGATAATTCGGTTTCACCCCTCCACTTT. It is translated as CAISESDNSVSPLHF.